This T cell receptor beta chain was profiled in a study of beta chain features in type 1 diabetes. Study conclusions and caveats: Within each of all four CD4+ subsets, Type 1 diabetes patients had TCRB CDR3s that were moderately but significantly shorter. Any HLA type influence on TCRB rearrangement was left unresolved here. In comparison with healthy donors, patients had naive, central memory and Treg TCRB repertoires that appeared more similar.

V was shortened by 3 bases and J by 8 bases, with 4 bases between the two germline ends. CDR3 length: 11 residues. CDR1 is SEHNR, CDR2 FQNEAQ, per germline (reference sequence). Expressed TCRB transcripts were sequenced after all isolated RNA was converted to cDNA. Clones were read by immunoSEQ multiplex PCR, and TCRdb kept only the in-frame ones, dropping some. The sample holds 680,000 or so clones, 13% seen once. About this clone itself: Antigen specificity is unknown. Other DNA sequences of this sample code for an identical CDR3.

The sequencing sample was made of naive CD4+ T cells from blood. The receptor was derived from a man younger than 35 with type 1 diabetes. The chain combines TRBV7-9 with TRBJ2-2, with unresolved D. The CDR3 DNA reads TGTGCCAGCAGCTTGGTAGGGGAGCTGTTTTTT. It codes for CASSLVGELFF.